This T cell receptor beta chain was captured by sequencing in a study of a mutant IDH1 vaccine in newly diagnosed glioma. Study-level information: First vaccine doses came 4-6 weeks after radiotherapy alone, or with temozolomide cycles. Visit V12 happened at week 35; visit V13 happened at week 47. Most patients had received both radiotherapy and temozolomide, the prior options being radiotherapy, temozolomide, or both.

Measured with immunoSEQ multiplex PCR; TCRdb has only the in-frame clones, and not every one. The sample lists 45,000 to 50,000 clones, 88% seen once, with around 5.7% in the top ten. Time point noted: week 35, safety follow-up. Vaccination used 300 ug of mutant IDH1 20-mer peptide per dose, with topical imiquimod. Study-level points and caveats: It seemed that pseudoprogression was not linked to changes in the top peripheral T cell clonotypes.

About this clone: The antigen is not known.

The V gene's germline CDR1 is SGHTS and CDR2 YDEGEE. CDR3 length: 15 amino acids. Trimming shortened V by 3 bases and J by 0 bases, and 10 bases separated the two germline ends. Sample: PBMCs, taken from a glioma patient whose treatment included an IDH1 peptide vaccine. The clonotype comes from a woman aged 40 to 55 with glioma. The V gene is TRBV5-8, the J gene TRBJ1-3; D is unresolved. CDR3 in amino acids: CASSSGFHSGNTIYF. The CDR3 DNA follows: TGTGCCAGCAGCTCGGGATTTCACTCTGGAAACACCATATATTTT.